A selection of T cell receptor beta chains follows, all from one sample in a study of graft-versus-host responses after intestinal transplantation. No antigens are known for them. TCRdb keeps only in-frame clones here, not all; method: immunoSEQ multiplex PCR. The sample contains roughly 120,000 clones, 85% to 95% of which appear only once. The specimen was unstimulated CD4+ T cells sorted from spleen or lymph node cells, collected before intestinal transplant. These receptors were taken from a human donor who received an intestinal transplant. Each CDR3 is given with its conserved first and last residue. Each record gives: CDR3 protein, CDR3 DNA, V gene, clone size, D gene, J gene. D genes are given only for firm matches. Rows give clone size only sometimes, using once, few, many, or a class for an expanded clone.

CASSASRGWGAEAFF | TGTGCCAGCAGCGCATCCAGGGGATGGGGCGCTGAAGCTTTCTTT | TRBV9 | . | . | TRBJ1-1
CASSEYTGELFF | TGTGCCAGCAGTGAATATACCGGGGAGCTGTTTTTT | TRBV25-1 | once | . | TRBJ2-2
CASRADGYEQYF | TGTGCCAGCAGAGCGGACGGCTACGAGCAGTACTTC | TRBV6-5 | . | . | TRBJ2-7
CASSQEGSRGRDTQYF | TGCGCCAGCAGCCAAGAAGGAAGTCGCGGGAGGGATACGCAGTATTTT | TRBV4-1 | . | TRBD2 | TRBJ2-3
CASRPTLSTDTQYF | TGTGCCAGCAGGCCTACATTGAGCACAGATACGCAGTATTTT | TRBV28 | . | . | TRBJ2-3
CASSDRGVGTQYF | TGTGCCAGCAGCGACAGGGGAGTAGGGACCCAGTACTTC | TRBV27 | . | TRBD1 | TRBJ2-5
CASSGSGLRASYGYTF | TGTGCCAGCAGCGGGAGTGGATTGCGAGCAAGCTATGGCTACACCTTC | TRBV7-9 | . | . | TRBJ1-2
CASSRGTGHYNEQFF | TGTGCCAGCTCCCGCGGGACAGGGCACTACAATGAGCAGTTCTTC | TRBV18 | . | TRBD1 | TRBJ2-1
CASSYTRGRGNTIYF | TGTGCCAGCAGTTATACGAGGGGTAGGGGAAACACCATATATTTT | TRBV6-6 | few | . | TRBJ1-3
CASSAQVNTEAFF | TGTGCCAGCAGTGCACAAGTGAACACTGAAGCTTTCTTT | TRBV6-1 | . | . | TRBJ1-1
CASSQKSYEQYF | TGTGCCAGCAGCCAAAAATCCTACGAGCAGTACTTC | TRBV14 | . | . | TRBJ2-7
CASSRGGPTDTQYF | TGTGCCAGCAGTCGGGGAGGACCCACAGATACGCAGTATTTT | TRBV11-1 | . | . | TRBJ2-3
CASKPDGSYEQYF | TGCGCCAGCAAACCGGACGGCTCCTACGAGCAGTACTTC | TRBV5-1 | . | . | TRBJ2-7
CASSPLRGEQYF | TGTGCCAGTAGTCCCCTTCGGGGCGAGCAGTACTTC | TRBV19 | . | . | TRBJ2-7
CASSYGGRTDTQYF | TGCGCCAGCAGCTACGGGGGGAGGACAGATACGCAGTATTTT | TRBV5-1 | once | TRBD2 | TRBJ2-3
CASHDPVGEQYF | TGTGCCAGTCACGACCCCGTGGGGGAGCAGTACTTC | TRBV27 | . | . | TRBJ2-7
CASSSDVYEQYF | TGCGCCAGCAGCTCCGATGTCTACGAGCAGTACTTC | TRBV5-1 | . | . | TRBJ2-7
CASSLGMGAYEQYF | TGTGCTAGCAGCTTAGGGATGGGTGCCTACGAGCAGTACTTC | TRBV7-7 | . | . | TRBJ2-7
CASSGLTSGSRGELFF | TGCGCCAGCAGCGGACTGACTAGCGGGAGCCGCGGGGAGCTGTTTTTT | TRBV5-1 | once | TRBD2 | TRBJ2-2
CASSPRQGANIQYF | TGTGCCAGCAGCCCCAGACAGGGAGCCAACATTCAGTACTTC | TRBV11-2 | . | TRBD1 | TRBJ2-4
CASSRREGRGTQYF | TGTGCCAGCAGCCGGCGGGAGGGCCGGGGGACCCAGTACTTC | TRBV9 | . | TRBD2 | TRBJ2-5
CASSLDRDNQPQHF | TGTGCCAGCAGCTTAGACAGGGATAATCAGCCCCAGCATTTT | TRBV7-8 | . | . | TRBJ1-5
CASSESIYRLPISGANVLTF | TGCGCCAGCAGTGAGTCGATTTACAGGCTACCTATCTCTGGGGCCAACGTCCTGACTTTC | TRBV10-2 | . | . | TRBJ2-6
CASTPRTAYNEQFF | TGTGCCAGTACCCCCCGTACGGCATACAATGAGCAGTTCTTC | TRBV19 | . | . | TRBJ2-1
CASSLRTSQAPYEQYF | TGTGCCAGCAGCTTACGGACTAGCCAGGCTCCCTACGAGCAGTACTTC | TRBV11-3 | once | TRBD2 | TRBJ2-7
CGTRGGETQYF | TGTGGTACGAGGGGTGGGGAGACCCAGTACTTC | TRBV6-1 | . | . | TRBJ2-5